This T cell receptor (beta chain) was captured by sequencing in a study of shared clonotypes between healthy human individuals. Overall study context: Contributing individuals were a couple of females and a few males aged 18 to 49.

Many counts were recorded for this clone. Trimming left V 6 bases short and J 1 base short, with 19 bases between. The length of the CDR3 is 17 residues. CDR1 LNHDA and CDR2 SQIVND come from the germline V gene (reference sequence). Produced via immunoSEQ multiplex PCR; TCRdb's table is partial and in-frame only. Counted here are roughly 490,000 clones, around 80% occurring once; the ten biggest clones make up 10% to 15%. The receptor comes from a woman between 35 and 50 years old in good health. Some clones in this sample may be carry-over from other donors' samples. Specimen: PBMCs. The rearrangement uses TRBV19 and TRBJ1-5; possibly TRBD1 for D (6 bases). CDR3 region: CASRTPGAGGSNQPQHF. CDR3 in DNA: TGTGCCAGTAGGACCCCAGGGGCTGGGGGGAGCAATCAGCCCCAGCATTTT.